What follows are 2 T cell receptor beta chains derived from one specimen sequenced in a study of blood T cells in healthy people across ages. The authors ran a second PCR of about 6 to 11 cycles using a sample-barcoded 5' primer and a J-beta primer mix. TCRdb called the 5' RACE reads again in MiXCR, with one record for every CDR3 protein. The table includes about 1.5 million distinct CDR3 sequences, 42% detected once. The sequenced sample consisted of blood. The receptors were sampled from a woman aged 18-29 years in good health.

This clonotype was seen at least ten times. The V call is TRBV10-3, the J call TRBJ2-3, with TRBD2 matching 10 bases. Trimming removed 0 bases from V and 4 bases from J; junction bases left unmatched: 7. Germline CDR1 and CDR2: ENHRY and SYGVKD. This CDR3 has 17 amino acids. The CDR3 region is CAISESQAGGFADTQYF. The CDR3 DNA follows: TGTGCCATCAGTGAGTCGCAAGCGGGGGGGTTCGCAGATACGCAGTATTTT.

This clonotype was detected a few times. V gene TRBV25-1 combines with J gene TRBJ2-7; D possibly corresponds to TRBD2 (6 bases). V was cut by 4 bases and J by 12 bases, with 19 bases left in between. The CDR3 spans 13 residues. Germline CDR1 and CDR2: MGHDK and SYGVNS. CDR3 bases: TGTGCCAGCAGTGGGGACTCAGGCTGGTCTAGGTACTTC. Its protein product is CASSGDSGWSRYF.